The rows below give T cell receptor beta chains drawn from one sample of a study of cytomegalovirus exposure and HLA in healthy donors. Method: immunoSEQ multiplex PCR; TCRdb's copy keeps in-frame clones and lacks some. This sample has about 110,000 clones; 74% occur once, and the top ten carry around 5%. Specimen: PBMCs. The receptor set was obtained from a man aged 25-45 years in good health and CMV-seropositive. Both conserved end residues are part of each CDR3. Each record gives: clone size, D gene, V gene, J gene, CDR3 protein, CDR3 DNA. The D gene is left open where the match is weak. Clone size appears in some rows only: once, few, many, or a class for an expanded clone.

clone size: .; D gene: TRBD1; V gene: TRBV30; J gene: TRBJ1-6; CDR3 protein: CAWSVPRTGPNSPLHF; CDR3 DNA: TGTGCCTGGAGTGTACCTCGGACAGGGCCTAATTCACCCCTCCACTTT
clone size: .; D gene: TRBD1; V gene: TRBV5-4; J gene: TRBJ2-7; CDR3 protein: CASGPDRDREQYF; CDR3 DNA: TGTGCCAGCGGCCCGGACAGGGATCGGGAGCAGTACTTC
clone size: .; D gene: .; V gene: TRBV7-2; J gene: TRBJ1-1; CDR3 protein: CASSLRRGTEAFF; CDR3 DNA: TGTGCCAGCAGCTTAAGGCGGGGTACTGAAGCTTTCTTT
clone size: .; D gene: .; V gene: TRBV28; J gene: TRBJ1-1; CDR3 protein: CASSFLNRRTEAFF; CDR3 DNA: TGTGCCAGCAGTTTCCTCAATAGGCGGACTGAAGCTTTCTTT
clone size: .; D gene: TRBD1; V gene: TRBV11-2; J gene: TRBJ2-1; CDR3 protein: CASSLEGQGLYNEQFF; CDR3 DNA: TGTGCCAGCAGCTTAGAGGGACAGGGGCTCTACAATGAGCAGTTCTTC
clone size: .; D gene: .; V gene: TRBV7-9; J gene: TRBJ1-2; CDR3 protein: CASTPLGAPVGYTF; CDR3 DNA: TGTGCCAGCACCCCCTTGGGGGCGCCGGTCGGCTACACCTTC
clone size: few; D gene: TRBD2; V gene: TRBV7-2; J gene: TRBJ2-1; CDR3 protein: CASSPRPSGGVNEQFF; CDR3 DNA: TGTGCCAGCAGCCCTAGACCCAGCGGGGGCGTCAATGAGCAGTTCTTC
clone size: few; D gene: .; V gene: TRBV5-1; J gene: TRBJ1-1; CDR3 protein: CASSLPTGVKNTEAFF; CDR3 DNA: TGCGCCAGCAGCCTGCCTACCGGGGTGAAGAACACTGAAGCTTTCTTT
clone size: .; D gene: TRBD1; V gene: TRBV9; J gene: TRBJ2-3; CDR3 protein: CASSDRGTDTQYF; CDR3 DNA: TGTGCTAGCAGCGACAGGGGGACAGATACGCAGTATTTT
clone size: .; D gene: .; V gene: TRBV18; J gene: TRBJ2-2; CDR3 protein: CASSSQGGRDTGELFF; CDR3 DNA: TGTGCCAGCTCTTCCCAGGGGGGAAGAGACACCGGGGAGCTGTTTTTT
clone size: .; D gene: .; V gene: TRBV6-6; J gene: TRBJ1-1; CDR3 protein: CASSIEGGAEAFF; CDR3 DNA: TGTGCCAGCAGTATCGAGGGAGGCGCTGAAGCTTTCTTT
clone size: .; D gene: .; V gene: TRBV6-5; J gene: TRBJ2-1; CDR3 protein: CASSPMSSYNEQFF; CDR3 DNA: TGTGCCAGCAGTCCGATGAGCTCCTACAATGAGCAGTTCTTC
clone size: .; D gene: TRBD2; V gene: TRBV9; J gene: TRBJ2-1; CDR3 protein: CASSVGTSGASYNEQFF; CDR3 DNA: TGTGCCAGCAGCGTAGGGACTAGCGGGGCGTCCTACAATGAGCAGTTCTTC
clone size: .; D gene: .; V gene: TRBV5-5; J gene: TRBJ2-2; CDR3 protein: CASSLLNTGELFF; CDR3 DNA: TGTGCCAGCAGCCTACTCAACACCGGGGAGCTGTTTTTT
clone size: once; D gene: .; V gene: TRBV27; J gene: TRBJ1-2; CDR3 protein: CASSLSLGRGNGYTF; CDR3 DNA: TGTGCCAGCAGTTTATCTCTCGGCAGGGGTAATGGCTACACCTTC
clone size: .; D gene: .; V gene: TRBV11-2; J gene: TRBJ1-2; CDR3 protein: CASSFSSYGYTF; CDR3 DNA: TGTGCCAGCAGCTTCTCCTCCTATGGCTACACCTTC
clone size: .; D gene: .; V gene: TRBV7-9; J gene: TRBJ2-7; CDR3 protein: CASSSGGKNYEQYF; CDR3 DNA: TGTGCCAGCAGCTCCGGAGGAAAAAACTACGAGCAGTACTTC
clone size: .; D gene: TRBD1; V gene: TRBV5-1; J gene: TRBJ1-4; CDR3 protein: CASSLSTGFEEKLFF; CDR3 DNA: TGCGCCAGCAGCTTGTCGACAGGGTTCGAGGAAAAACTGTTTTTT
clone size: .; D gene: TRBD2; V gene: TRBV5-5; J gene: TRBJ2-3; CDR3 protein: CASSITSGGADTQYF; CDR3 DNA: TGTGCCAGCAGCATAACTAGCGGGGGGGCGGATACGCAGTATTTT
clone size: once; D gene: TRBD2; V gene: TRBV9; J gene: TRBJ2-5; CDR3 protein: CASSVAPSGGQETQYF; CDR3 DNA: TGTGCCAGCAGCGTAGCCCCTAGCGGGGGCCAAGAGACCCAGTACTTC
clone size: .; D gene: TRBD2; V gene: TRBV9; J gene: TRBJ2-3; CDR3 protein: CASSVGLAGTDTQYF; CDR3 DNA: TGTGCCAGCAGCGTGGGACTAGCGGGCACAGATACGCAGTATTTT
clone size: few; D gene: TRBD1; V gene: TRBV7-9; J gene: TRBJ1-2; CDR3 protein: CASRDRGYGYTF; CDR3 DNA: TGTGCCAGCAGGGACAGGGGCTATGGCTACACCTTC
clone size: .; D gene: TRBD1; V gene: TRBV2; J gene: TRBJ1-5; CDR3 protein: CATNPDRGGDQPQHF; CDR3 DNA: TGTGCGACCAACCCCGACAGGGGAGGGGATCAGCCCCAGCATTTT
clone size: .; D gene: .; V gene: TRBV21-1; J gene: TRBJ2-2; CDR3 protein: CASSHDRGRTGELFF; CDR3 DNA: TGTGCCAGCAGCCACGACAGGGGAAGGACCGGGGAGCTGTTTTTT
clone size: .; D gene: TRBD2; V gene: TRBV7-2; J gene: TRBJ2-2; CDR3 protein: CASSSSGGNTGELFF; CDR3 DNA: TGTGCCAGCAGCTCTAGCGGGGGGAACACCGGGGAGCTGTTTTTT
clone size: .; D gene: TRBD1; V gene: TRBV5-1; J gene: TRBJ2-3; CDR3 protein: CASSLEGQGPDTQYF; CDR3 DNA: TGCGCCAGCAGCTTGGAGGGACAGGGTCCTGATACGCAGTATTTT
clone size: .; D gene: TRBD1; V gene: TRBV7-3; J gene: TRBJ2-3; CDR3 protein: CASSQTGGTQYF; CDR3 DNA: TGTGCCAGCAGTCAAACAGGGGGGACGCAGTATTTT
clone size: .; D gene: TRBD1; V gene: TRBV18; J gene: TRBJ2-2; CDR3 protein: CASSAPGTADTGELFF; CDR3 DNA: TGTGCCAGCTCGGCTCCCGGGACAGCGGACACCGGGGAGCTGTTTTTT
clone size: few; D gene: TRBD1; V gene: TRBV4-1; J gene: TRBJ2-2; CDR3 protein: CASKDRGNTGELFF; CDR3 DNA: TGCGCCAGCAAGGACAGGGGGAACACCGGGGAGCTGTTTTTT
clone size: .; D gene: .; V gene: TRBV28; J gene: TRBJ2-5; CDR3 protein: CASSLTGVYQETQYF; CDR3 DNA: TGTGCCAGCAGTTTAACGGGGGTGTACCAAGAGACCCAGTACTTC
clone size: many; D gene: .; V gene: TRBV5-6; J gene: TRBJ2-7; CDR3 protein: CASGTKSYEQYF; CDR3 DNA: TGTGCCAGCGGGACAAAATCCTACGAGCAGTACTTC
clone size: .; D gene: .; V gene: TRBV10-2; J gene: TRBJ1-4; CDR3 protein: CATRIGTQAWGEKLFF; CDR3 DNA: TGCGCCACCCGAATCGGTACACAGGCCTGGGGTGAAAAACTGTTTTTT
clone size: .; D gene: TRBD2; V gene: TRBV10-2; J gene: TRBJ2-3; CDR3 protein: CASSAAGVHTDTQYF; CDR3 DNA: TGCGCCAGCAGTGCAGCGGGGGTTCACACAGATACGCAGTATTTT
clone size: .; D gene: .; V gene: TRBV2; J gene: TRBJ2-3; CDR3 protein: CASKNRAADTQYF; CDR3 DNA: TGTGCCAGCAAGAACAGGGCGGCAGATACGCAGTATTTT
clone size: many; D gene: TRBD1; V gene: TRBV30; J gene: TRBJ2-7; CDR3 protein: CAWSTTGAYEQYF; CDR3 DNA: TGTGCCTGGAGCACGACAGGGGCCTACGAGCAGTACTTC
clone size: once; D gene: .; V gene: TRBV30; J gene: TRBJ2-7; CDR3 protein: CAWTDSYEQYF; CDR3 DNA: TGTGCCTGGACAGACTCCTACGAGCAGTACTTC
clone size: .; D gene: .; V gene: TRBV7-8; J gene: TRBJ1-1; CDR3 protein: CASSFGKNTEAFF; CDR3 DNA: TGTGCCAGCAGCTTCGGGAAGAACACTGAAGCTTTCTTT
clone size: .; D gene: .; V gene: TRBV19; J gene: TRBJ1-2; CDR3 protein: CASSTQANYGYTF; CDR3 DNA: TGTGCCAGTAGTACCCAGGCTAACTATGGCTACACCTTC
clone size: few; D gene: .; V gene: TRBV28; J gene: TRBJ2-5; CDR3 protein: CASSLPGGETQYF; CDR3 DNA: TGTGCCAGCAGTTTACCAGGCGGGGAGACCCAGTACTTC
clone size: .; D gene: TRBD1; V gene: TRBV7-7; J gene: TRBJ2-5; CDR3 protein: CASSLGAGGAGETQYF; CDR3 DNA: TGTGCCAGCAGCTTAGGGGCAGGGGGCGCGGGGGAGACCCAGTACTTC
clone size: few; D gene: TRBD2; V gene: TRBV5-4; J gene: TRBJ2-3; CDR3 protein: CASSLATSGGTDTQYF; CDR3 DNA: TGTGCCAGCAGCTTGGCTACTAGCGGGGGCACAGATACGCAGTATTTT
clone size: .; D gene: TRBD1; V gene: TRBV5-6; J gene: TRBJ1-5; CDR3 protein: CASSVGQGNQPQHF; CDR3 DNA: TGTGCCAGCAGCGTGGGACAGGGAAATCAGCCCCAGCATTTT
clone size: few; D gene: TRBD1; V gene: TRBV4-2; J gene: TRBJ1-1; CDR3 protein: CASSQGQGSNTEAFF; CDR3 DNA: TGTGCCAGCAGCCAAGGACAGGGTTCGAACACTGAAGCTTTCTTT
clone size: .; D gene: .; V gene: TRBV7-2; J gene: TRBJ1-6; CDR3 protein: CASSYAREGSPLHF; CDR3 DNA: TGTGCCAGCAGTTATGCCAGGGAAGGGTCACCCCTCCACTTT
clone size: .; D gene: .; V gene: TRBV2; J gene: TRBJ2-1; CDR3 protein: CASKQLSYNEQFF; CDR3 DNA: TGTGCCAGCAAACAGCTATCCTACAATGAGCAGTTCTTC
clone size: .; D gene: .; V gene: TRBV28; J gene: TRBJ2-3; CDR3 protein: CASSPPGAASVDTQYF; CDR3 DNA: TGTGCCAGCAGTCCCCCTGGGGCCGCAAGTGTGGATACGCAGTATTTT
clone size: .; D gene: TRBD2; V gene: TRBV9; J gene: TRBJ2-3; CDR3 protein: CASSVAAGGPTDTQYF; CDR3 DNA: TGTGCCAGCAGCGTAGCGGCGGGGGGCCCCACAGATACGCAGTATTTT
clone size: .; D gene: TRBD2; V gene: TRBV7-6; J gene: TRBJ2-3; CDR3 protein: CASSLLAGGGTDTQYF; CDR3 DNA: TGTGCCAGCAGCTTACTGGCGGGGGGAGGGACAGATACGCAGTATTTT
clone size: .; D gene: TRBD1; V gene: TRBV11-2; J gene: TRBJ1-6; CDR3 protein: CASSGQENSPLHF; CDR3 DNA: TGTGCCAGCAGCGGACAGGAAAATTCACCCCTCCACTTT
clone size: .; D gene: .; V gene: TRBV11-2; J gene: TRBJ2-3; CDR3 protein: CASSLERIGSGTDTQYF; CDR3 DNA: TGTGCCAGCAGCTTAGAGCGGATTGGGTCAGGCACAGATACGCAGTATTTT
clone size: .; D gene: TRBD1; V gene: TRBV7-9; J gene: TRBJ1-6; CDR3 protein: CASSGTGGSYNSPLHF; CDR3 DNA: TGTGCCAGCAGCGGTACAGGGGGCTCCTATAATTCACCCCTCCACTTT
clone size: .; D gene: .; V gene: TRBV5-5; J gene: TRBJ1-2; CDR3 protein: CASSLVDSTGYTF; CDR3 DNA: TGTGCCAGCAGCTTGGTGGACAGTACTGGCTACACCTTC
clone size: few; D gene: TRBD2; V gene: TRBV15; J gene: TRBJ2-5; CDR3 protein: CATSRGLAQETQYF; CDR3 DNA: TGTGCCACCAGCAGAGGACTAGCGCAAGAGACCCAGTACTTC